These 20 T cell receptor beta chains share one sample of origin, sequenced in a study of blood T cell repertoires in COVID-19. Produced via immunoSEQ multiplex PCR; TCRdb's table is partial and in-frame only. Among about 220,000 clones listed, 80% to 90% were seen once. Input material: PBMCs or T cells enriched from blood (not recorded which). The receptors originated from a woman between 50 and 59 years old with acute COVID-19.

Of note for this clone: At the DNA level, this CDR3 is encoded by other sequences in the same sample as well. The chain couples TRBV7-9 to TRBJ2-7, with 7 bases fitting TRBD1. The CDR3 is 13 amino acids. V gave up 4 bases and J gave up 4 bases; unmatched junction bases: 4. Per germline, CDR1 SEHNR and CDR2 FQNEAQ (reference sequence). In nucleotides, the CDR3 is TGTGCCAGCAGCTATGGACAGGCTTACGAGCAGTACTTC. This gives the protein CASSYGQAYEQYF.

This clone has a count of ten or more. The chain joins TRBV7-2 to TRBJ1-4; no firm D call. Trimming took off 8 bases at V and 11 bases at J, with 15 bases between the two ends. The CDR3 runs to 12 residues. CDR1 is SGHTA and CDR2 is FQGNSA in the germline V gene. The DNA for the CDR3 is TGTGCCAGCGGCTGGCCCGGGGAGAAACTGTTTTTT. Translation: CASGWPGEKLFF.

The CDR3 loop is CASSVVSNSLAGDTQYF. The CDR3 bases are TGTGCCAGCAGCGTAGTTTCCAACAGTCTAGCGGGGGATACGCAGTATTTT. The J gene is TRBJ2-3, the V gene TRBV9, with 9 bases identical to TRBD2. This CDR3 has 17 residues. Trimming at V came to 0 bases and at J to 6 bases, leaving 11 bases not matched to a gene. Germline V lookup: CDR1 SGDLS, CDR2 YYNGEE.

The chain has TRBV30 and TRBJ1-5, with a possible D match to TRBD1 (5 bases). The germline CDR1 and CDR2 sequences are GTSNPN and SVGIG (reference sequence). The CDR3 runs 15 residues. V was pared by 4 bases and J by 0 bases, with 13 bases between. The chain's CDR3 is CAWTMKTGSNQPQHF. CDR3 DNA sequence: TGTGCCTGGACGATGAAAACAGGTAGCAATCAGCCCCAGCATTTT. The variable domain in full, completed from reference TRBV30 and TRBJ1-5, reads SQTIHQWPATLVQPVGSPLSLECTVEGTSNPNLYWYRQAAGRGLQLLFYSVGIGQISSEVPQNLSASRPQDRQFILSSKKLLLSDSGFYLCAWTMKTGSNQPQHFGDGTRLSIL.

This clone was observed a few times. The genes are TRBV7-3 and TRBJ1-6; unclear D gene. V shed 6 bases and J shed 9 bases, with 15 bases lying between them. The CDR3 covers 14 residues. Germline V gene sequence: CDR1 SGHTA, CDR2 FQGTGA. CDR3 DNA: TGTGCCAGCAGTCAGACATTCGGAGGTTCACCCCTCCACTTT. Amino acid sequence: CASSQTFGGSPLHF.

The CDR3 sequence: CASRRSGRAYEQYF. The CDR3, as DNA: TGTGCCAGCAGACGTAGCGGGAGGGCCTACGAGCAGTACTTC. This chain joins TRBV28 and TRBJ2-7, with 11 positions matching TRBD2. Germline CDR1 is MDHEN and CDR2 is SYDVKM. With V trimmed by 6 bases and J by 2 bases, 3 bases remained unmatched. The CDR3 has 14 residues.

The chain is built from TRBV28 and TRBJ2-3; 9 bases match TRBD1. The V gene end was trimmed by 7 bases and the J gene end by 5 bases; junction bases not matched to a gene: 13. The length of the CDR3 is 16 residues. In germline, CDR1 is MDHEN, CDR2 SYDVKM. Here the CDR3 reads CASTVQGAAFLDTQYF. The CDR3 nucleotides read TGTGCCAGCACCGTACAGGGGGCCGCGTTTTTAGATACGCAGTATTTT.

CDR3 DNA sequence: TGTGCCAGTAGTATAGGTTACCCTAGCGGGAGAGGGGCCTACAATGAGCAGTTCTTC. Protein: CASSIGYPSGRGAYNEQFF. This chain links TRBV19 with TRBJ2-1, with 10 bases that match TRBD2. The CDR3 sequence is 19 residues long. Germline values: CDR1 LNHDA, CDR2 SQIVND (reference sequence). The junction had 11 bases not matched to a gene; V was cut back by 1 base and J by 2 bases.

The rearrangement joins TRBV27 to TRBJ2-7, with 9 nucleotides matching TRBD2. Germline V gene sequence: CDR1 MNHEY, CDR2 SMNVEV (reference sequence). This CDR3 has 16 amino acids. V lost 6 bases, J lost 4 bases, and 13 bases stayed unmatched. CDR3 coding DNA: TGTGCCAGCAGAGCTAGCGGGACCCGCATCGTTTACGAGCAGTACTTC. Translated: CASRASGTRIVYEQYF.

The chain is built from TRBV28 and TRBJ1-1; TRBD1 matches 12 bases. V was clipped by 3 bases and J by 0 bases; unmatched bases: 2. The CDR3 length is 16 residues. Germline CDR1 is MDHEN and CDR2 is SYDVKM. CDR3 coding DNA: TGTGCCAGCAGTTTTGGGACAGGGGGCATGAACACTGAAGCTTTCTTT. The encoded protein is CASSFGTGGMNTEAFF.

This clone was seen once. The V call is TRBV11-2, the J call TRBJ2-7; possible D gene TRBD2, 6 bases. V was shortened by 5 bases and J by 5 bases, with 16 bases between the two germline ends. Germline CDR1 is SGHAT and CDR2 is FQNNGV. The CDR3 consists of 14 residues. The CDR3 loop reads CASSVTGVSDEQYF. Written as DNA, the CDR3 is TGTGCCAGCAGCGTAACGGGAGTCTCGGACGAGCAGTACTTC.

Note on this clone: Other nucleotide sequences from this sample produce the same CDR3. This chain connects TRBV28 to TRBJ1-2; 8 bases align to TRBD1. V lost 5 bases, J lost 8 bases, and 7 bases stayed unmatched. From germline, CDR1 is MDHEN and CDR2 SYDVKM. CDR3 length: 13 residues. The CDR3 bases are TGTGCCAGCAGTCCAGACAGGGGAAGGGGCTACACCTTC. Translating it yields CASSPDRGRGYTF.

The table lists this clone with a few counts. This sequence joins TRBV6-5 and TRBJ1-1, with 7 bases that match TRBD1. This CDR3 has 15 residues. J lost 4 bases, V lost 6 bases, and 11 bases had no gene match. CDR1 is MNHEY and CDR2 is SVGAGI in the germline V gene. The CDR3 is CASRWETTGTTEAFF. The CDR3 nucleotides read TGTGCCAGCAGATGGGAGACGACAGGGACCACTGAAGCTTTCTTT.

This chain joins TRBV29-1 and TRBJ1-1, with a possible D match to TRBD1 (6 bases). Germline assignment: CDR1 SQVTM and CDR2 ANQGSEA. The CDR3 totals 14 residues. V lost 7 bases and J 2 bases, leaving 17 bases between the germline ends. The CDR3 DNA follows: TGCAGCGCCCCGGACAGCCGCCGTAACACTGAAGCTTTCTTT. This encodes CSAPDSRRNTEAFF.

V and J are TRBV5-1 and TRBJ2-2, with 11 bases identical to TRBD1. After removal of 4 bases from V and 6 bases from J, the junction contained 8 bases not matched to a gene. Germline V CDR1 and CDR2: SGHRS, YFSETQ. The CDR3 spans 16 residues. In nucleotides, the CDR3 is TGCGCCAGCAGCCCGGGACAGGGGGTTACCGCCGGGGAGCTGTTTTTT. Amino acid sequence: CASSPGQGVTAGELFF.

The chain uses TRBV18 and TRBJ1-1; TRBD1 matches at 9 bases. J gave up 0 bases and V 2 bases, and 4 bases lay outside the gene matches. CDR3 size: 16 residues. Germline V lookup: CDR1 KGHSH, CDR2 LQKENI. CDR3 in amino acids: CASSPNRGPMNTEAFF. CDR3 nucleotide sequence: TGTGCCAGCTCACCAAACAGGGGGCCCATGAACACTGAAGCTTTCTTT.

The rearrangement links TRBV7-6 to TRBJ1-2, with TRBD1 as a possible D gene (6 bases). The CDR3 length is 15 residues. The ends were cut back, 5 bases at V and 2 bases at J, with 15 bases in the middle. Germline loops: CDR1 SGHVS, CDR2 FNYEAQ. Here the CDR3 reads CASSPQTGANYGYTF. CDR3 nucleotides: TGTGCCAGCAGCCCGCAGACAGGAGCGAACTATGGCTACACCTTC.

The V gene is TRBV7-9, the J gene TRBJ2-7, with 11 bases identical to TRBD2. Unmatched junction bases numbered 3, after V lost 3 bases and J lost 5 bases. The CDR3 runs to 14 residues. Germline V gene lookup returns CDR1 SEHNR and CDR2 FQNEAQ (reference sequence). CDR3 in DNA: TGTGCCAGCAGCTTCGGGACTAGCGGAGACGAGCAGTACTTC. Protein sequence: CASSFGTSGDEQYF.

The chain combines TRBV3-1 (or the pseudogene TRBV3-2) with TRBJ1-2; D is perhaps TRBD1 (5 bases). The CDR3 spans 13 residues. Germline V gene lookup returns CDR1 LGHDT and CDR2 YNNKEL (reference sequence). With 11 bases removed from V and 5 bases from J, the gap between germline ends came to 18 bases. The CDR3 sequence is CAGEGVRSYGYTF. CDR3 in DNA: TGTGCCGGGGAAGGGGTAAGGAGTTATGGCTACACCTTC.

This chain links TRBV10-1 with TRBJ2-3; no firm D call. Germline lookup yields CDR1 WNHNN and CDR2 SYGVQD (reference sequence). V lost 4 bases and J 0 bases, leaving 8 bases between the germline ends. This CDR3 region has 14 residues. CDR3 loop: CASSGSSSTDTQYF. DNA of the CDR3: TGCGCCAGCAGTGGTAGCAGCAGCACAGATACGCAGTATTTT.